This record looks at one TCR beta chain sequence and its context. Its antigen is still unknown. The time point here: week 5, during vaccination. Alongside topical imiquimod, each dose of vaccine comprised 300 ug of mutant IDH1 20-mer peptide. This sample was included in a study of a mutant IDH1 vaccine in newly diagnosed glioma. Libraries were prepared by immunoSEQ multiplex PCR; TCRdb keeps only in-frame clonotypes and omits some of them. The sample yields 25,000 or so clones, approximately 79% seen once. Germline trimming cut 5 bases from V and 6 bases from J; bases unmatched to any gene: 4. CDR3 size: 15 residues. Germline V gene lookup returns CDR1 SEHNR and CDR2 FQNEAQ (reference sequence).

This chain connects TRBV7-9 to TRBJ1-4, with TRBD1 matching over 12 bases. The TCR sequence derives from a man aged 35 to 55 with glioma. Some clones in this sample may be carry-over from other donors' samples. Sample: PBMCs, taken from a glioma patient whose treatment included an IDH1 peptide vaccine. The chain's CDR3 is CASSQGQGAYEKLFF. In nucleotides, the CDR3 is TGTGCCAGCAGCCAGGGACAGGGGGCATATGAAAAACTGTTTTTT.